Shown below are 11 T cell receptor beta chains from a single sample sequenced in a study of shared clonotypes between healthy human individuals. Profiling relied on immunoSEQ multiplex PCR, and the TCRdb table lists in-frame clones only, not all of them. The sample yields 2 million to 2.5 million clones, 93% seen once. The sample taken for sequencing was naive CD4+ T cells from PBMCs. Subset reported: CD45RA+ positively selected. The source of these receptors is a man younger than 30 in good health. Some clones in this sample may be carry-over from other donors' samples.

J is TRBJ2-7 and V is TRBV2, with unresolved D. V was shortened by 6 bases and J by 8 bases, with 20 bases between the two germline ends. This CDR3 contains 14 residues. Germline CDR1 is SNHLY and CDR2 is FYNNEI. The CDR3: CASRTTYLREQQYF. CDR3 DNA sequence: TGTGCCAGCAGAACTACGTACCTACGAGAACAGCAGTACTTC.

The count of this clone is one. J is TRBJ2-7 and V is TRBV6-5, with D perhaps TRBD2 (5 bases). The germline gives CDR1 MNHEY, CDR2 SVGAGI. The CDR3 covers 15 residues. The V end was cut by 0 bases, the J end by 6 bases, with 15 bases between. The CDR3 DNA reads as TGTGCCAGCAGTTACTCCCCCGGGGTCCCCTTCGAGCAGTACTTC. Translating it yields CASSYSPGVPFEQYF.

The chain links TRBV6-6 to TRBJ2-5; D is unresolved. The CDR3 is made up of 15 amino acids. Looked up from germline, CDR1 is MNHNY and CDR2 is SVGAGI (reference sequence). V lost 0 bases to trimming and J lost 5 bases, with 13 bases between them. The CDR3 protein is CASSYSTLQGETQYF. CDR3 nucleotides: TGTGCCAGCAGTTACTCGACACTTCAAGGGGAGACCCAGTACTTC.

The rearrangement links TRBV27 to TRBJ1-2; 7 bases match TRBD1. The CDR3 length is 17 residues. Germline values: CDR1 MNHEY, CDR2 SMNVEV (reference sequence). The V gene end was trimmed by 5 bases and the J gene end by 10 bases; junction bases not matched to a gene: 22. The CDR3 is CASSPTPGTARRHFYTF. The CDR3 coding sequence is TGTGCCAGCAGTCCTACCCCCGGGACAGCTCGGCGTCATTTCTACACCTTC.

Worth noting for this clone: The sample carries other DNA sequences with the same CDR3. The V gene is TRBV6-6, the J gene TRBJ1-1; weak D call: TRBD1 (5 bases). V lost 5 bases and J lost 3, with 10 bases in between. CDR3 size: 13 residues. From germline, CDR1 is MNHNY and CDR2 SVGAGI (reference sequence). CDR3 nucleotide sequence: TGTGCCAGCAGTGCCCGGGGGGACACTGAAGCTTTCTTT. Translating gives CASSARGDTEAFF.

V and J are TRBV5-4 and TRBJ2-5, with D perhaps assigned TRBD1 or TRBD2 (5 bases each). CDR1 SGHNT and CDR2 YYREEE come from the germline V gene (reference sequence). The CDR3 runs to 13 residues. V lost 5 bases and J lost 2, with 10 bases in between. The CDR3, as DNA: TGTGCCAGCAGAGCCGGGACGCAAGAGACCCAGTACTTC. As protein: CASRAGTQETQYF.

The V and J genes are TRBV7-2 and TRBJ2-4; TRBD1 or TRBD2 may be the D gene (5 bases each). The CDR3 covers 13 residues. V lost 6 bases to trimming and J lost 8 bases, with 14 bases between them. The germline V gene encodes CDR1 SGHTA and CDR2 FQGNSA. As DNA, the CDR3 is TGTGCCAGCAGGATGGTGGGGGTAGACATTCAGTACTTC. Amino acids: CASRMVGVDIQYF. Looking up the rest from reference TRBV7-2 and TRBJ2-4 gives the full variable domain: GAGVSQSPSNKVTEKGKDVELRCDPISGHTALYWYRQSLGQGLEFLIYFQGNSAPDKSGLPSDRFSAERTGGSVSTLTIQRTQQEDSAVYLCASRMVGVDIQYFGAGTRLSVL.

This chain connects TRBV2 to TRBJ1-5, with a weak D call TRBD1 (6 bases). Trimming left V 2 bases short and J 3 bases short, with 8 bases between. CDR1 SNHLY and CDR2 FYNNEI come from the germline V gene. The CDR3 has 14 amino acids. The DNA for the CDR3 is TGTGCCAGCAGTGAACGACAGGCCAATCAGCCCCAGCATTTT. Its translation is CASSERQANQPQHF. The full variable domain, completed using reference TRBV2 and TRBJ1-5, is EPEVTQTPSHQVTQMGQEVILRCVPISNHLYFYWYRQILGQKVEFLVSFYNNEISEKSEIFDDQFSVERPDGSNFTLKIRSTKLEDSAMYFCASSERQANQPQHFGDGTRLSIL.

With respect to this clone: The sample carries other DNA sequences with the same CDR3. The chain carries TRBV5-1 and TRBJ1-5, with D uncertain. Germline CDR1 is SGHRS and CDR2 is YFSETQ. V lost 0 bases, J lost 7 bases, and 5 bases lay in between. This CDR3 has 12 residues. The CDR3 coding sequence is TGCGCCAGCAGCTTGGAGGGACAGCCCCAGCATTTT. Translation: CASSLEGQPQHF.

V and J are TRBV25-1 and TRBJ1-2; possibly TRBD1 for D (5 bases). The V end was cut by 6 bases, the J end by 6 bases, with 14 bases between. Germline-derived CDR1 and CDR2 are MGHDK and SYGVNS. This CDR3 is 13 amino acids long. CDR3 residues: CASRRGVGDGYTF. CDR3 sequence (DNA): TGTGCCAGCAGAAGAGGGGTGGGAGATGGCTACACCTTC.

The V and J genes are TRBV7-2 and TRBJ1-1, with 7 bases lining up with TRBD1. The CDR3 is made up of 14 amino acids. V was clipped by 5 bases and J by 1 base; unmatched bases: 4. CDR1 and CDR2 from the germline V gene are SGHTA and FQGNSA. The CDR3 is CASSPGQANTEAFF. The CDR3 DNA reads as TGTGCCAGCAGCCCCGGACAGGCGAACACTGAAGCTTTCTTT.